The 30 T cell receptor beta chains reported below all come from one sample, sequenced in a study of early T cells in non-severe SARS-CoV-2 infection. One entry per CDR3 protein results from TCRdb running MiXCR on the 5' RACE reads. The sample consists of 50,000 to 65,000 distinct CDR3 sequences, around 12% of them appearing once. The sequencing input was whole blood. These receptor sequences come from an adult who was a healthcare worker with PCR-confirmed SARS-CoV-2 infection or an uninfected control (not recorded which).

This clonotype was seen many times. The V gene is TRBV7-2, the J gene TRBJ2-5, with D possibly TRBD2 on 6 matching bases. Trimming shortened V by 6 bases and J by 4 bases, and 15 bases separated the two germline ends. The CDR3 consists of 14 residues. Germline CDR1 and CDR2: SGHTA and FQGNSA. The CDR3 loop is CASRRGSVGETQYF. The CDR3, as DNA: TGTGCCAGCAGACGGGGGTCGGTCGGAGAGACCCAGTACTTC.

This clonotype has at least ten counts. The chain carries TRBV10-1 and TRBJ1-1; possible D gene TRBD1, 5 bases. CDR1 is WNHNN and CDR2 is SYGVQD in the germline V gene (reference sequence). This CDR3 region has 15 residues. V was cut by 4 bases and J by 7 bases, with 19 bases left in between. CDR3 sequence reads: CASSGGSAGTNEAFF. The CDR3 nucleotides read TGCGCCAGCAGTGGAGGGAGCGCAGGGACTAATGAAGCTTTCTTT.

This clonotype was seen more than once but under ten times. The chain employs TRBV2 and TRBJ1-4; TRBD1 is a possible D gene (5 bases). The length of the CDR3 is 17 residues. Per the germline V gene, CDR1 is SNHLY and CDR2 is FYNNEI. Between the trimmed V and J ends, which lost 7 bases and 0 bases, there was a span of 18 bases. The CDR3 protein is CASTRGPDWSTNEKLFF. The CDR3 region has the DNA TGTGCCAGCACTAGGGGTCCAGATTGGTCAACTAATGAAAAACTGTTTTTT.

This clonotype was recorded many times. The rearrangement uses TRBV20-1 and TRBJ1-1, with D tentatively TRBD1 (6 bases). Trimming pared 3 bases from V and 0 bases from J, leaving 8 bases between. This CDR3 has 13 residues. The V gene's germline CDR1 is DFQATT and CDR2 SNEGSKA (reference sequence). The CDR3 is CSARDSLNTEAFF. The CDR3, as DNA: TGCAGTGCTAGGGACAGTCTGAACACTGAAGCTTTCTTT.

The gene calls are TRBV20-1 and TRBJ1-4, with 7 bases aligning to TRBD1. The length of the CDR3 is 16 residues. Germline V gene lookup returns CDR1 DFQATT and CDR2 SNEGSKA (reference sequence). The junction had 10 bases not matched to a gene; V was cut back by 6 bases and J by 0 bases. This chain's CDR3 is CSATDRSTTTNEKLFF. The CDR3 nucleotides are TGCAGTGCAACGGACAGGTCAACCACAACTAATGAAAAACTGTTTTTT.

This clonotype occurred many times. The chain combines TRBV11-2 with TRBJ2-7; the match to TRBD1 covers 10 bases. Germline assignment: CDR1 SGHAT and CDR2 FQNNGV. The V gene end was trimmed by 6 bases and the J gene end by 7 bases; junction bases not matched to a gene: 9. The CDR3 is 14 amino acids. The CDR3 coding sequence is TGTGCCAGCAGGGCCGGGACAGGGGCGGGAGAGCAGTACTTC. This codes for CASRAGTGAGEQYF.

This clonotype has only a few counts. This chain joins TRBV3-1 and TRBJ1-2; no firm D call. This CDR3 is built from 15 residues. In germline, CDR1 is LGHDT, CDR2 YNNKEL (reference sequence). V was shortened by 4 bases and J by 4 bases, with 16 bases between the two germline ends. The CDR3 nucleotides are TGTGCCAGCAGCCCCAGCGCATCGGTCGCCTATGGCTACACCTTC. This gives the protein CASSPSASVAYGYTF.

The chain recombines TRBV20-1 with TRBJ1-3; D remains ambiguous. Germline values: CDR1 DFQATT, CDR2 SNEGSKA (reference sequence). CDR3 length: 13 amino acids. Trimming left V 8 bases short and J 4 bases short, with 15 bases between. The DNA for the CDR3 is TGCAGTATTCTAGCGGGGTCCGGAAACACCATATATTTT. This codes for CSILAGSGNTIYF.

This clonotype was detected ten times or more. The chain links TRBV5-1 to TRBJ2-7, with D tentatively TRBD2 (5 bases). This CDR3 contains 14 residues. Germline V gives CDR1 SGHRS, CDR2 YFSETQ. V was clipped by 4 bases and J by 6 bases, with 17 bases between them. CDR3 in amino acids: CASSPTGVLLEQYF. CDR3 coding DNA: TGCGCCAGCAGCCCGACCGGGGTCCTGCTCGAGCAGTACTTC.

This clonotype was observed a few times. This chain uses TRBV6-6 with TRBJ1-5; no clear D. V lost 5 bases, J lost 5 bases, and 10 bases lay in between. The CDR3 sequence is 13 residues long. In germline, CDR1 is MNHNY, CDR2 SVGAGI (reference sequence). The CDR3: CASSTSRHQPQHF. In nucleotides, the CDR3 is TGTGCCAGCAGTACTTCCAGACATCAGCCCCAGCATTTT.

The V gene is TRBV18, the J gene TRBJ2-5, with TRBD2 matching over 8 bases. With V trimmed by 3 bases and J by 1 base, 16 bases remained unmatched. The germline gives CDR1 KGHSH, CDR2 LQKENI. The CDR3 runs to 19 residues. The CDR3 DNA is TGTGCCAGCTCACCCCTCTTTCCGGCCAGCGGGGGTCTCCAAGAGACCCAGTACTTC. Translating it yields CASSPLFPASGGLQETQYF.

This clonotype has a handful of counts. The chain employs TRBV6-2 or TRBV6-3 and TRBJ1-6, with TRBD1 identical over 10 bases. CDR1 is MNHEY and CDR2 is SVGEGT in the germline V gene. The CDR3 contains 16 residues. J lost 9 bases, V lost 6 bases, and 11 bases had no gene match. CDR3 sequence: CASSSPDRGDVSPLHF. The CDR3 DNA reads TGTGCCAGCAGCTCCCCGGACAGGGGGGACGTTTCACCCCTCCACTTT.

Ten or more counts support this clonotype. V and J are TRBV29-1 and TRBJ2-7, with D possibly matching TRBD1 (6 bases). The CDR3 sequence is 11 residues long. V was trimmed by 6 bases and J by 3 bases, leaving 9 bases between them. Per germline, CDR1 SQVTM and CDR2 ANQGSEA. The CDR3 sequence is CSVYRDYEQYF. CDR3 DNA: TGCAGCGTCTACAGGGACTACGAGCAGTACTTC.

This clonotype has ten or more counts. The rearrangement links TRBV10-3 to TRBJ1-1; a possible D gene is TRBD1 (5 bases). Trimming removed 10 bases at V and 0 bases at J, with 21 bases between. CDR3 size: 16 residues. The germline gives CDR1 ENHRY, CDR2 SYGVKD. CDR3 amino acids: CATSLGDSFLNTEAFF. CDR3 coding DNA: TGTGCCACCTCCTTAGGAGACAGCTTCTTGAACACTGAAGCTTTCTTT.

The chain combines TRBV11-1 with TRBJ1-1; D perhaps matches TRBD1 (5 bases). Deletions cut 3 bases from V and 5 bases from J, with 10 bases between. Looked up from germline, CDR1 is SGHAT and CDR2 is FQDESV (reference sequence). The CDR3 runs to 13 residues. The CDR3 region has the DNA TGTGCCAGCAGCTTCCTTGGGGGTACTGAAGCTTTCTTT. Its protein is CASSFLGGTEAFF. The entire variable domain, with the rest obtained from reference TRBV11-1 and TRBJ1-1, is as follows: EAEVAQSPRYKITEKSQAVAFWCDPISGHATLYWYRQILGQGPELLVQFQDESVVDDSQLPKDRFSAERLKGVDSTLKIQPAELGDSAMYLCASSFLGGTEAFFGQGTRLTVV.

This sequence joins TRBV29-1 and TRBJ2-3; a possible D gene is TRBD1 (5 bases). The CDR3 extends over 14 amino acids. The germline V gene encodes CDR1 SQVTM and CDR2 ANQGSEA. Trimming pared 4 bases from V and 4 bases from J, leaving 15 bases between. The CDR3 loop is CSVAALGRADTQYF. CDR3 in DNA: TGCAGCGTTGCCGCCCTGGGGCGCGCAGATACGCAGTATTTT.

The CDR3 region has the DNA TGCGCCAGCAGTGAGTCATTGAACTACAATGAGCAGTTCTTC. Amino acids: CASSESLNYNEQFF. The chain links TRBV10-1 to TRBJ2-1; no reliable D call. The CDR3 extends over 14 amino acids. Trimming took off 0 bases at V and 3 bases at J, with 6 bases between the two ends. The germline CDR1 and CDR2 sequences are WNHNN and SYGVQD (reference sequence).

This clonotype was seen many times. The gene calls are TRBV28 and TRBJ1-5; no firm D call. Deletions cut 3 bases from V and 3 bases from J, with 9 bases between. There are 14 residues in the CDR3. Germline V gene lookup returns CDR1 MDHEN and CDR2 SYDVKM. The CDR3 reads CASSLRRNNQPQHF. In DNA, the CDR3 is TGTGCCAGCAGTTTGCGGCGGAACAATCAGCCCCAGCATTTT.

The CDR3 loop reads CASSLVGASYEQYF. CDR3 coding DNA: TGTGCCAGCAGCTTAGTAGGGGCAAGCTACGAGCAGTACTTC. The chain combines TRBV7-2 with TRBJ2-7, with D possibly being TRBD1 (5 bases). The CDR3 covers 14 residues. Trimming stripped 1 base from V and 3 bases from J, with 10 bases between. The germline gives CDR1 SGHTA, CDR2 FQGNSA.

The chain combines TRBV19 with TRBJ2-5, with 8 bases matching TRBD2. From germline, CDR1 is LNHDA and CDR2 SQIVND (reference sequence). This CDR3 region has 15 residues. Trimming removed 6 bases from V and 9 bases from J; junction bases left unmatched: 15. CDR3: CASSPAGAPGGAQYF. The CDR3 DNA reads TGTGCCAGTAGCCCAGCGGGGGCCCCCGGGGGGGCCCAGTACTTC.

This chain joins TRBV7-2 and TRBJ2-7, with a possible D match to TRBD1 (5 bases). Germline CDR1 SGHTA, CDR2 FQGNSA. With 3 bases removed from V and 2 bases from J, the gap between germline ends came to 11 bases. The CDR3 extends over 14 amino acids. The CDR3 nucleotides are TGTGCCAGCAGCTTGTCGACAGCAACCTACGAGCAGTACTTC. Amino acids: CASSLSTATYEQYF.

For the CDR3, the DNA is TGCAGTGCCCGACGGGGTAGCGGGGACTACGAGCAGTACTTC. As protein: CSARRGSGDYEQYF. The chain uses TRBV20-1 and TRBJ2-7, with 8 positions matching TRBD2. The germline gives CDR1 DFQATT, CDR2 SNEGSKA (reference sequence). The CDR3 covers 14 residues. J was trimmed by 3 bases and V by 6 bases; bases with no gene match: 10.

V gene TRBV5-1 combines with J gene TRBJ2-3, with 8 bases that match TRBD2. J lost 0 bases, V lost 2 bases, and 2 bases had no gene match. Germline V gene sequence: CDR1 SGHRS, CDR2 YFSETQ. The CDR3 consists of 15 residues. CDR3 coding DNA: TGCGCCAGCAGCTTCGTAGCGGGGAGCACAGATACGCAGTATTTT. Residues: CASSFVAGSTDTQYF.

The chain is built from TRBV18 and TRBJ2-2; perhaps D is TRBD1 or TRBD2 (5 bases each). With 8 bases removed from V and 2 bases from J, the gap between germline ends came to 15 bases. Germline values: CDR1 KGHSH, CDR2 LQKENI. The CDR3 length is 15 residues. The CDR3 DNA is TGTGCCAGCCAATCCGGGACGGATAACACCGGGGAGCTGTTTTTT. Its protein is CASQSGTDNTGELFF. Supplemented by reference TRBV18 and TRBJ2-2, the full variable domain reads NAGVMQNPRHLVRRRGQEARLRCSPMKGHSHVYWYRQLPEEGLKFMVYLQKENIIDESGMPKERFSAEFPKEGPSILRIQQVVRGDSAAYFCASQSGTDNTGELFFGEGSRLTVL.

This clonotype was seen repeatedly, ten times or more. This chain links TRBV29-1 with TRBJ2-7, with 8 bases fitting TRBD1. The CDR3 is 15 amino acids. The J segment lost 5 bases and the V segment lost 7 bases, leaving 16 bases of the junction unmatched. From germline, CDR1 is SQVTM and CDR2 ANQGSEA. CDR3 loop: CSATGPDRAWNEQYF. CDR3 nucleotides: TGCAGCGCCACGGGTCCGGACAGGGCTTGGAACGAGCAGTACTTC.

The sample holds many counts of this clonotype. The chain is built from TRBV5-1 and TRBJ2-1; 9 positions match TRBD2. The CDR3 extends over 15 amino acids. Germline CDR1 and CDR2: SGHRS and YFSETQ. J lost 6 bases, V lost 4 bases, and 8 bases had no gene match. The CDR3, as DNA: TGCGCCAGCAGCACACAAGGAGCGGGGGGCAATGAGCAGTTCTTC. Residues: CASSTQGAGGNEQFF.

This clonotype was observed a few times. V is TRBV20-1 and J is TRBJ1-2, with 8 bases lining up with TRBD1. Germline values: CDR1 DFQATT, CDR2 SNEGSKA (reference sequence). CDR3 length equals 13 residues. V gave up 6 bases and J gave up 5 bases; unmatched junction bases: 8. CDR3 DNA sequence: TGCAGTGCGCATGCAGGGGGCGCGTATGGCTACACCTTC. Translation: CSAHAGGAYGYTF.

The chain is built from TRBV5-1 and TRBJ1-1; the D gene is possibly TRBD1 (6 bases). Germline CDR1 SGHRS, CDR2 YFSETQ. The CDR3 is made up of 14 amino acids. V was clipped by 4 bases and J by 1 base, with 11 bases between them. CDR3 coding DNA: TGCGCCAGCAGCCAACCGACAGGGAACACTGAAGCTTTCTTT. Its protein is CASSQPTGNTEAFF.

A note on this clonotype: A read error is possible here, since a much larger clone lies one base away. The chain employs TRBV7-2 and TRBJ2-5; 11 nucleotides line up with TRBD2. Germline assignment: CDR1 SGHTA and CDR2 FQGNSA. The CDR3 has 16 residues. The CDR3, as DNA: TGTGCCAGCAGCTTAGGGACTAGCGGGTTCGGGGAGACCCAGAACTTC. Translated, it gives CASSLGTSGFGETQNF. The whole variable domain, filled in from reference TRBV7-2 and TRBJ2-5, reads GAGVSQSPSNKVTEKGKDVELRCDPISGHTALYWYRQSLGQGLEFLIYFQGNSAPDKSGLPSDRFSAERTGGSVSTLTIQRTQQEDSAVYLCASSLGTSGFGETQNFGPGTRLLVL.

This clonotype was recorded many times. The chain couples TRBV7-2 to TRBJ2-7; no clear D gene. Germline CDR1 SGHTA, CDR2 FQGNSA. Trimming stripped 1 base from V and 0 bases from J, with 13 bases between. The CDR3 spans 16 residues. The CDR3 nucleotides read TGTGCCAGCAGCTTAGAGTGGGGTCGGAGCTCCTACGAGCAGTACTTC. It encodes CASSLEWGRSSYEQYF. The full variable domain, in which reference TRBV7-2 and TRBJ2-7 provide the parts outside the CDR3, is GAGVSQSPSNKVTEKGKDVELRCDPISGHTALYWYRQSLGQGLEFLIYFQGNSAPDKSGLPSDRFSAERTGGSVSTLTIQRTQQEDSAVYLCASSLEWGRSSYEQYFGPGTRLTVT.